Below, 13 T cell receptor beta chains from the same sample are listed, as sequenced in a study of T cell responses to AZD1222 COVID-19 vaccine. Some clones are missing from TCRdb's copy, which holds only in-frame ones; the method was immunoSEQ multiplex PCR. The sample gives 90,000 to 130,000 clones, about 94% of which show up once; 2.9% is in the top ten. Specimen: peripheral blood, collected 28 days after the second AZD1222 dose. The receptors derive from an adult who received the AZD1222 COVID-19 vaccine.

In nucleotides, the CDR3 is TGCGCCAGCAGCTTGGGCCCTGGGGAAACTGGAAACACCATATATTTT. Its protein is CASSLGPGETGNTIYF. The V and J genes are TRBV5-1 and TRBJ1-3; D gene uncertain. V lost 0 bases and J lost 2, with 12 bases in between. The CDR3 sequence is 16 residues long. The V gene's germline CDR1 is SGHRS and CDR2 YFSETQ.

The chain joins TRBV18 to TRBJ1-2, with unresolved D. Trimming left V 3 bases short and J 8 bases short, with 10 bases between. The CDR3 has 12 residues. In germline, CDR1 is KGHSH, CDR2 LQKENI. Here the CDR3 reads CASSPSQDGYTF. Here the CDR3 DNA reads TGTGCCAGCTCACCCAGTCAAGACGGCTACACCTTC.

The chain couples TRBV11-2 to TRBJ2-7; D perhaps matches TRBD2 (6 bases). Germline-derived CDR1 and CDR2 are SGHAT and FQNNGV. CDR3 length: 14 amino acids. Deletions cut 1 base from V and 7 bases from J, with 14 bases between. The CDR3: CASSLVGDSGEQYF. In nucleotides, the CDR3 is TGTGCCAGCAGCTTAGTGGGGGACTCTGGAGAGCAGTACTTC.

The chain recombines TRBV4-1 with TRBJ1-2, with D uncertain. CDR3 length: 16 residues. Germline CDR1 and CDR2: MGHRA and YSYEKL. Trimming removed 1 base from V and 4 bases from J, with 16 bases in between. This chain's CDR3 is CASSQVTGRKPYGYTF. CDR3 coding DNA: TGCGCCAGCAGCCAAGTAACTGGTAGAAAACCCTATGGCTACACCTTC.

The chain joins TRBV6-5 to TRBJ2-7; perhaps TRBD2 as D (5 bases). Germline assignment: CDR1 MNHEY and CDR2 SVGAGI. The CDR3 consists of 14 residues. With 7 bases removed from V and 5 bases from J, the gap between germline ends came to 18 bases. The CDR3 DNA sequence: TGTGCCAGCACCTACATTGGGAGAGAGAACGAGCAGTACTTC. Translating it yields CASTYIGRENEQYF.

This clone was seen only once. V and J are TRBV10-3 and TRBJ2-1, with 11 bases matching TRBD2. The CDR3 contains 15 residues. With 5 bases clipped from V and 5 bases from J, the junction kept 5 bases outside the gene matches. Germline CDR1 is ENHRY and CDR2 is SYGVKD. The CDR3 here is CAISSGTSGNNEQFF. CDR3 nucleotide sequence: TGTGCCATCAGTTCCGGGACTAGCGGAAACAATGAGCAGTTCTTC.

The CDR3 nucleotides are TGTGCCAGCAGTGATCACAGAGAAAATCAGCCCCAGCATTTT. This codes for CASSDHRENQPQHF. The chain carries TRBV6-4 and TRBJ1-5, with D uncertain. The CDR3 consists of 14 residues. The V end was cut by 3 bases, the J end by 4 bases, with 10 bases between. Germline-derived CDR1 and CDR2 are MRHNA and SNTAGT.

The genes are TRBV10-3 and TRBJ2-2; D possibly corresponds to TRBD2 (7 bases). The CDR3 consists of 16 residues. Deletions cut 4 bases from V and 3 bases from J, with 15 bases between. Germline CDR1 and CDR2: ENHRY and SYGVKD. CDR3 nucleotide sequence: TGTGCCATCAGTGCGCGGGGGCCCGCGGACACCGGGGAGCTGTTTTTT. This translates into CAISARGPADTGELFF.

The chain is built from TRBV27 and TRBJ1-2; 9 nucleotides match TRBD1. Germline V gene sequence: CDR1 MNHEY, CDR2 SMNVEV (reference sequence). After removal of 3 bases from V and 7 bases from J, the junction contained 9 bases not matched to a gene. There are 15 residues in the CDR3. The CDR3 nucleotides read TGTGCCAGCAGTTTGATTACAGGGGGCCTGCTTGGCTACACCTTC. Translating it yields CASSLITGGLLGYTF.

This chain joins TRBV4-2 and TRBJ2-6; the D gene is possibly TRBD2 (6 bases). V gave up 2 bases and J gave up 2 bases, with 16 bases separating them. Germline V lookup: CDR1 LGHNA, CDR2 YNFKEQ. The CDR3 has 18 residues. This CDR3 reads CASSQSTAPGAGANVLTF. As DNA, the CDR3 is TGTGCCAGCAGCCAAAGCACGGCCCCGGGGGCTGGGGCCAACGTCCTGACTTTC.

The chain combines TRBV5-1 with TRBJ2-1; TRBD2 matches 11 bases. The V segment lost 4 bases and the J segment 2 bases; nucleotides outside the gene matches: 5. CDR3 size: 16 residues. Germline CDR1 is SGHRS and CDR2 is YFSETQ. The chain's CDR3 is CASSPLAGGTYNEQFF. For the CDR3, the DNA is TGCGCCAGCAGCCCTTTAGCGGGAGGGACCTACAATGAGCAGTTCTTC.

The gene calls are TRBV3-1 (or the pseudogene TRBV3-2) and TRBJ1-6; 8 bases agree with TRBD1. The CDR3 has 14 residues. CDR1 is LGHDT and CDR2 is YNNKEL in the germline V gene (reference sequence). The V and J ends lost 1 base and 10 bases, in that order; junction bases with no gene match: 3. This chain's CDR3 is CASSQGTGRSPLHF. CDR3 sequence (DNA): TGTGCCAGCAGCCAAGGGACAGGGAGATCACCCCTCCACTTT.

This clone was recorded only once. Other nucleotide sequences in the sample specify the same CDR3. The chain combines TRBV29-1 with TRBJ2-7; 9 nucleotides agree with TRBD1. The germline V gene encodes CDR1 SQVTM and CDR2 ANQGSEA. The CDR3 spans 13 residues. J was trimmed by 2 bases and V by 3 bases; bases with no gene match: 2. In DNA form, the CDR3 reads TGCAGCGTTGAGGGACAGGGTCCCTACGAGCAGTACTTC. The encoded protein is CSVEGQGPYEQYF.